These 17 T cell receptor beta chains were all obtained from the same sample, sequenced in a study of T-cell reconstitution after alpha-beta-depleted transplantation in children. The library targeted TCRbeta and was prepared with unique molecular identifiers. Each CDR3 protein gets one entry after TCRdb re-called the PCR reads with MiXCR. The profile shows some 600,000 distinct CDR3 sequences, over 15% of them singletons. This material consisted of PBMCs from the stem cell graft donor, taken from the stem cell graft. The receptors come from a human donor who donated a stem cell graft to a child with acute myeloid leukemia.

This clonotype was counted only a few times. The chain uses TRBV7-2 and TRBJ2-7; D remains ambiguous. The ends were cut back, 5 bases at V and 9 bases at J, with 20 bases in the middle. The CDR3 contains 14 residues. CDR1 and CDR2 (germline): SGHTA, FQGNSA. The CDR3 region has the DNA TGTGCCAGCAGCCTAGTAGCCAAACCCCCCGGGCAGTACTTC. Encoded protein: CASSLVAKPPGQYF.

This clonotype was found many times. The V gene is TRBV20-1, the J gene TRBJ1-5; D possibly corresponds to TRBD1 (6 bases). V was shortened by 5 bases and J by 1 base, with 15 bases between the two germline ends. The CDR3 has 15 amino acids. Looked up from germline, CDR1 is DFQATT and CDR2 is SNEGSKA (reference sequence). For the CDR3, the DNA is TGCAGTGCTGGATCGGGGGCGCCGAGCAATCAGCCCCAGCATTTT. Protein product: CSAGSGAPSNQPQHF.

This clonotype showed up many times. This chain connects TRBV12-3 or TRBV12-4 to TRBJ1-2; TRBD1 is a possible D gene (5 bases). Trimming left V 7 bases short and J 2 bases short, with 14 bases between. The CDR3 runs 14 residues. The CDR3 DNA is TGTGCCAGCAACCGGGACCGCTTAAACTATGGCTACACCTTC. Translating gives CASNRDRLNYGYTF.

A few counts support this clonotype. The CDR3 reads CAISDTGVRSTEAFF. The DNA of the CDR3 is TGTGCCATCAGTGATACAGGGGTTAGGAGCACTGAAGCTTTCTTT. The chain combines TRBV10-3 with TRBJ1-1; 7 bases align to TRBD1. Germline loops: CDR1 ENHRY, CDR2 SYGVKD. The CDR3 loop spans 15 amino acids. The junction had 8 bases not matched to a gene; V was cut back by 3 bases and J by 4 bases.

The table lists this clonotype with a count of one. CDR3 sequence reads: CASSLVMGQGNEQYF. CDR3 in DNA: TGTGCCAGCAGCTTAGTAATGGGACAGGGTAACGAGCAGTACTTC. The chain joins TRBV7-9 to TRBJ2-7; TRBD1 matches 9 bases. Germline V CDR1 and CDR2: SEHNR, FQNEAQ (reference sequence). V trimming: 1 base; J trimming: 5 bases; junction bases outside the gene matches: 6. The CDR3 runs to 15 residues.

This clonotype was detected many times. The chain carries TRBV7-2 and TRBJ1-2; possibly TRBD1 for D (5 bases). This CDR3 has 13 amino acids. CDR1 is SGHTA, CDR2 FQGNSA, per germline. Trimming stripped 3 bases from V and 6 bases from J, with 11 bases between. CDR3 nucleotides: TGTGCCAGCAGCTTCGGCCAGGGCGATGGCTACACCTTC. Amino acid sequence: CASSFGQGDGYTF.

The chain has TRBV5-1 and TRBJ2-4; possibly TRBD1 or TRBD2 for D (5 bases each). V lost 0 bases, J lost 13 bases, and 14 bases lay in between. Looked up from germline, CDR1 is SGHRS and CDR2 is YFSETQ. The CDR3 is made up of 13 amino acids. The CDR3 spells CASSLVSRDAQYF. The CDR3 DNA reads as TGCGCCAGCAGCTTGGTATCCCGGGACGCCCAGTACTTC.

This clonotype appeared a few times. The chain uses TRBV11-1 and TRBJ2-6, with 8 bases that match TRBD1. From germline, CDR1 is SGHAT and CDR2 FQDESV (reference sequence). CDR3 length equals 18 residues. With 2 bases clipped from V and 2 bases from J, the junction kept 8 bases outside the gene matches. This chain's CDR3 is CASSLTGTGVPGANVLTF. CDR3 DNA sequence: TGTGCCAGCAGCTTAACCGGGACAGGTGTTCCTGGGGCCAACGTCCTGACTTTC.

There are many counts of this clonotype. This chain joins TRBV5-6 and TRBJ2-1; D is perhaps TRBD1 or TRBD2 (5 bases each). Germline CDR1 is SGHDT and CDR2 is YYEEEE. V was trimmed by 0 bases and J by 6 bases, leaving 7 bases between them. The CDR3 is made up of 13 amino acids. The CDR3 loop is CASSLVGTNEQFF. As DNA, the CDR3 is TGTGCCAGCAGCTTGGTTGGGACCAATGAGCAGTTCTTC.

This clonotype was seen only a few times. The chain has TRBV5-6 and TRBJ2-5; the match to TRBD1 covers 10 bases. J was trimmed by 4 bases and V by 2 bases; bases with no gene match: 2. The germline gives CDR1 SGHDT, CDR2 YYEEEE. The CDR3 is 14 amino acids. For the CDR3, the DNA is TGTGCCAGCAGCTTTGGGACAGGGGTAGAGACCCAGTACTTC. It specifies CASSFGTGVETQYF.

This clonotype was seen more than once but under ten times. The V call is TRBV9, the J call TRBJ2-1; 9 nucleotides agree with TRBD2. V lost 0 bases and J lost 6; bases outside the gene matches: 10. Germline V gene lookup returns CDR1 SGDLS and CDR2 YYNGEE. The length of the CDR3 is 17 residues. The CDR3 nucleotides read TGTGCCAGCAGCGTAGCGACTTTGGGGCGGGGGGGCAATGAGCAGTTCTTC. Its translation: CASSVATLGRGGNEQFF.

Ten or more counts support this clonotype. This sequence joins TRBV29-1 and TRBJ1-5; D unresolved. Trimming cost V 5 bases and J 0 bases, with 17 bases left between them. Germline V gene data show CDR1 as SQVTM and CDR2 as ANQGSEA. This CDR3 has 16 residues. CDR3 in DNA: TGCAGCGTTCTCTTCGGACTGAAGGGTAGCAATCAGCCCCAGCATTTT. As protein: CSVLFGLKGSNQPQHF.

This clonotype was found a few times. The chain links TRBV20-1 to TRBJ1-4; D is unresolved. V lost 0 bases, J lost 6 bases, and 8 bases lay in between. CDR1 and CDR2 from the germline V gene are DFQATT and SNEGSKA (reference sequence). This CDR3 has 13 residues. The CDR3 reads CSAREGIYEKLFF. CDR3 nucleotide sequence: TGCAGTGCTAGAGAGGGAATCTATGAAAAACTGTTTTTT.

The gene calls are TRBV7-8 and TRBJ2-1; D may be TRBD2 (7 bases). This CDR3 is 15 amino acids long. V was clipped by 4 bases and J by 12 bases, with 22 bases between them. CDR1 SGHVS and CDR2 FQNEAQ come from the germline V gene. The CDR3 coding sequence is TGTGCCAGCAGCTCCATAATACGGGGGGCCGAGGGGCAGTTCTTC. Residues: CASSSIIRGAEGQFF. Variable domain in full (rest from reference TRBV7-8 and TRBJ2-1): GAGVSQSPRYKVAKRGQDVALRCDPISGHVSLFWYQQALGQGPEFLTYFQNEAQLDKSGLPSDRFFAERPEGSVSTLKIQRTQQEDSAVYLCASSSIIRGAEGQFFGPGTRLTVL.

This clonotype was detected many times. This rearrangement joins TRBV7-9 to TRBJ2-1; 8 positions agree with TRBD2. V shed 5 bases and J 0 bases; nucleotides not matched to a gene: 6. CDR1 SEHNR and CDR2 FQNEAQ come from the germline V gene (reference sequence). This CDR3 spans 16 amino acids. The CDR3 region has the DNA TGTGCCAGCAGCGCCTCGGCGGGGGGCTCCTACAATGAGCAGTTCTTC. Amino acids: CASSASAGGSYNEQFF. The full variable domain, its missing parts supplied by reference TRBV7-9 and TRBJ2-1, is DTGVSQNPRHKITKRGQNVTFRCDPISEHNRLYWYRQTLGQGPEFLTYFQNEAQLEKSRLLSDRFSAERPKGSFSTLEIQRTEQGDSAMYLCASSASAGGSYNEQFFGPGTRLTVL.

This rearrangement joins TRBV20-1 to TRBJ1-6; tentatively, D is TRBD1 (5 bases). The length of the CDR3 is 16 residues. Germline V gene lookup returns CDR1 DFQATT and CDR2 SNEGSKA (reference sequence). Trimming took 0 bases from V and 5 from J, leaving 14 bases between them. CDR3: CSARERRESHNSPLHF. The CDR3 DNA reads TGCAGTGCTAGAGAACGCAGGGAGTCCCATAATTCACCCCTCCACTTT.

This clonotype was picked up many times. This chain links TRBV7-2 with TRBJ1-2, with D unresolved. The CDR3 has 14 amino acids. Trimming took 2 bases from V and 8 from J, leaving 15 bases between them. CDR1 is SGHTA and CDR2 is FQGNSA in the germline V gene. The CDR3 protein is CASSLYPNSPGYTF. The CDR3 DNA sequence: TGTGCCAGCAGCTTATACCCAAACTCCCCGGGCTACACCTTC.